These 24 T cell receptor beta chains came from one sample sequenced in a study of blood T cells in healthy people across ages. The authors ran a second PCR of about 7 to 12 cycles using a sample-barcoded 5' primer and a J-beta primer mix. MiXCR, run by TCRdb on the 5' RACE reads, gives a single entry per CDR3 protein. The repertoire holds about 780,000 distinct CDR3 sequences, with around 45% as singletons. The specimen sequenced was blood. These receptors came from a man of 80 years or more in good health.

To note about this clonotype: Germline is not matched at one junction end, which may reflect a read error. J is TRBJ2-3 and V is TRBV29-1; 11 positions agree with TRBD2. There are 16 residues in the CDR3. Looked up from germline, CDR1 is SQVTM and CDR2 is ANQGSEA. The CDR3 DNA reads TGCGGCGTTGAAGGTAGCGGGAGGGCTAGAACAGATACGCAGTATTTT. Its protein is CGVEGSGRARTDTQYF.

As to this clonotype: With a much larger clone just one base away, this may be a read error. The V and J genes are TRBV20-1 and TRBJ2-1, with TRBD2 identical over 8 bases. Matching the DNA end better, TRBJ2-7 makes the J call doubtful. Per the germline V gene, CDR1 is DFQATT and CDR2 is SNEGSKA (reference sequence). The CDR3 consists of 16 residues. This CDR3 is CSARRPGLVLLNEQYF. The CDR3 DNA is TGCAGTGCTAGAAGGCCGGGACTAGTACTTCTCAATGAGCAGTACTTC.

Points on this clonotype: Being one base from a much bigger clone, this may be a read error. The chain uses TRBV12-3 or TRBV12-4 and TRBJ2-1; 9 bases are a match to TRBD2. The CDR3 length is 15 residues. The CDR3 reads CASSWGGGRADERFF. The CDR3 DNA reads TGTGCCAGCAGTTGGGGAGGCGGGAGGGCCGATGAGCGGTTCTTC.

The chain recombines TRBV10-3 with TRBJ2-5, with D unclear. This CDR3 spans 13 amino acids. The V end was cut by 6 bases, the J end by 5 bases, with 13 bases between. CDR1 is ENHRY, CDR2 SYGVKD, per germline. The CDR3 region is CAIRGGVYETQYF. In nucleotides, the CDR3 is TGTGCCATCAGGGGTGGGGTGTACGAGACCCAGTACTTC.

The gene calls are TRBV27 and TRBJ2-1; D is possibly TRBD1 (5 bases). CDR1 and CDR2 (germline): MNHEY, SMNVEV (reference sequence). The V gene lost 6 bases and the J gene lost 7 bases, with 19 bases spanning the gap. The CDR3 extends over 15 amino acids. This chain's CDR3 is CASRKETVPWNEQFF. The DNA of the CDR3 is TGTGCCAGCAGAAAGGAGACAGTGCCGTGGAATGAGCAGTTCTTC.

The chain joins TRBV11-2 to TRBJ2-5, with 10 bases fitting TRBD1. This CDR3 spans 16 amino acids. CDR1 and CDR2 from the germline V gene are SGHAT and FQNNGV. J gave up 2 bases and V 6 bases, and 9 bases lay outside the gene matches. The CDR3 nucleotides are TGTGCCAGCAGTCGACGAGACAGGGGGCGTCAAGAGACCCAGTACTTC. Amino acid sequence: CASSRRDRGRQETQYF.

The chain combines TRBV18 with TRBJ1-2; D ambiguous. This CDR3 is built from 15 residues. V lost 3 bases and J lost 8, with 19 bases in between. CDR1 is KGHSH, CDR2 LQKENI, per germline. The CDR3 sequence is CASSPDGAGYGGYTF. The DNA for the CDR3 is TGTGCCAGCTCACCCGACGGCGCGGGATATGGGGGCTACACCTTC.

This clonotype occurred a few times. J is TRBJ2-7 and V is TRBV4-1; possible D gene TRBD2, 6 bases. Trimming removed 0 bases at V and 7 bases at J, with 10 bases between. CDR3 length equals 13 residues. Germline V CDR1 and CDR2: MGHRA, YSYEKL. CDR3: CASSQDRDLEQYF. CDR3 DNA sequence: TGCGCCAGCAGCCAAGATCGGGACTTGGAGCAGTACTTC.

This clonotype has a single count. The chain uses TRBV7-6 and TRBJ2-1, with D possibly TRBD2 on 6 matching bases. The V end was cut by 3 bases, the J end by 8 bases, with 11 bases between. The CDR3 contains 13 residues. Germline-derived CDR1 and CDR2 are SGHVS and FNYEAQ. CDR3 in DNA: TGTGCCAGCAGCTTCCTGGGAGGTCATGAGCAGTTCTTC. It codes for CASSFLGGHEQFF.

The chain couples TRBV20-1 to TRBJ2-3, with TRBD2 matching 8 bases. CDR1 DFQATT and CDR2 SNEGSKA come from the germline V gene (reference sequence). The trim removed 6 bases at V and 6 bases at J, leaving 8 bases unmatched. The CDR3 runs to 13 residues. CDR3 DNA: TGCAGTGCGACAAGCGGGAGTACTGATACGCAGTATTTT. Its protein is CSATSGSTDTQYF.

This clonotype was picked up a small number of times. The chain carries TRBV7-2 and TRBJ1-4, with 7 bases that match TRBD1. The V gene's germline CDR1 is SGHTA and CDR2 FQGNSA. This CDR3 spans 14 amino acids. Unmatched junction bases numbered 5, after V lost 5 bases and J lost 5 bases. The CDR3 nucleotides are TGTGCCAGCAGCACCCGGACAGGAAATGAAAAACTGTTTTTT. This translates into CASSTRTGNEKLFF. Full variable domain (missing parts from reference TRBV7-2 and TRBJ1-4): GAGVSQSPSNKVTEKGKDVELRCDPISGHTALYWYRQSLGQGLEFLIYFQGNSAPDKSGLPSDRFSAERTGGSVSTLTIQRTQQEDSAVYLCASSTRTGNEKLFFGSGTQLSVL.

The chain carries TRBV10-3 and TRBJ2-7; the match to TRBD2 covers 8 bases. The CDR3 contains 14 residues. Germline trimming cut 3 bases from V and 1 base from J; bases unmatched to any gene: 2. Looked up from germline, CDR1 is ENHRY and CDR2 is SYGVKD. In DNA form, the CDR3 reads TGTGCCATCAGTGATGTAGCGGGATCCTACGAGCAGTACTTC. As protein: CAISDVAGSYEQYF.

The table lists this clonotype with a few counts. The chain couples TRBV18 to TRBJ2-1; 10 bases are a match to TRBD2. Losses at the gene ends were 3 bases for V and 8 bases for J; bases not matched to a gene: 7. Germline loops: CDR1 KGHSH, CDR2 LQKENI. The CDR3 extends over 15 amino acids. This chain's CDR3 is CASSPASGSLDEQFF. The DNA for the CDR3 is TGTGCCAGCTCACCGGCTAGCGGGAGCCTAGATGAGCAGTTCTTC.

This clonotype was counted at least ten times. The CDR3 DNA sequence: TGCGCCAGCAGCCAAGATCTTCGAGACGAGCAGTACTTC. Its translation is CASSQDLRDEQYF. The rearrangement links TRBV4-3 to TRBJ2-7; D is unresolved. Germline loops: CDR1 LGHNA, CDR2 YSLEER. Trimming took 0 bases from V and 5 from J, leaving 8 bases between them. The CDR3 totals 13 residues.

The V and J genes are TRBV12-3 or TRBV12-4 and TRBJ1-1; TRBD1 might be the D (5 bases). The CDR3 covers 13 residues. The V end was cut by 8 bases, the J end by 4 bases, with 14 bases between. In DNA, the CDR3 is TGTGCCAGCGTCCGGGGCGCGGTCACTGAAGCTTTCTTT. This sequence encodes CASVRGAVTEAFF.

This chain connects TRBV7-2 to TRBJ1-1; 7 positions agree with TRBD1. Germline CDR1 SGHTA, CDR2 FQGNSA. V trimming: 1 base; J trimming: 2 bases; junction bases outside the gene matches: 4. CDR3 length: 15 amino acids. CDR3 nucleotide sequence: TGTGCCAGCAGCTTAGGGACAGGAGGAAACACTGAAGCTTTCTTT. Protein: CASSLGTGGNTEAFF.

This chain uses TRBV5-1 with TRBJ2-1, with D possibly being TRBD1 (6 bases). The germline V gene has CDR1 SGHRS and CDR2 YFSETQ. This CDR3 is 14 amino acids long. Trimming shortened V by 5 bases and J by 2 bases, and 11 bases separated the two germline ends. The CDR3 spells CASRLDRTYNEQFF. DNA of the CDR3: TGCGCCAGCAGGCTAGACAGGACCTACAATGAGCAGTTCTTC.

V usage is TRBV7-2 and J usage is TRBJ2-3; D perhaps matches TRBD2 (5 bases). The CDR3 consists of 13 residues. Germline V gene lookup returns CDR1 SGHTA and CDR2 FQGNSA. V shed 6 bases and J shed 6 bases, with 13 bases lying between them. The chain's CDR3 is CASRPTSFDTQYF. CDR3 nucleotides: TGTGCCAGCAGACCCACTAGTTTTGATACGCAGTATTTT.

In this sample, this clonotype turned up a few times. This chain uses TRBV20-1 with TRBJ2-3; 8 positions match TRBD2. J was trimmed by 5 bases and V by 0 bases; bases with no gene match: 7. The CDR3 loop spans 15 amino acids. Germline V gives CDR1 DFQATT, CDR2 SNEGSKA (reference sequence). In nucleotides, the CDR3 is TGCAGTGCTAGAGACGAGCGGGAGATGGTAGATACGCAGTATTTT. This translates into CSARDEREMVDTQYF.

This chain's CDR3 is CASSLNRGENTGELFF. CDR3 coding DNA: TGTGCCAGCAGTTTAAATAGAGGGGAGAACACCGGGGAGCTGTTTTTT. V gene TRBV28 combines with J gene TRBJ2-2; TRBD1 or TRBD2 may be the D gene (5 bases each). This CDR3 has 16 residues. Deletions cut 2 bases from V and 1 base from J, with 11 bases between. The germline CDR1 and CDR2 sequences are MDHEN and SYDVKM. The entire variable domain, with the rest obtained from reference TRBV28 and TRBJ2-2, is as follows: DVKVTQSSRYLVKRTGEKVFLECVQDMDHENMFWYRQDPGLGLRLIYFSYDVKMKEKGDIPEGYSVSREKKERFSLILESASTNQTSMYLCASSLNRGENTGELFFGEGSRLTVL.

The CDR3 nucleotides are TGTGCCAGCAAACGGTCGGGGTCTAATGAAAAACTGTTTTTT. Translation: CASKRSGSNEKLFF. The chain combines TRBV6-2 or TRBV6-3 with TRBJ1-4, with D unclear. Germline V gives CDR1 MNHEY, CDR2 SVGEGT. Trimming removed 7 bases at V and 3 bases at J, with 12 bases between. The CDR3 runs to 14 residues.

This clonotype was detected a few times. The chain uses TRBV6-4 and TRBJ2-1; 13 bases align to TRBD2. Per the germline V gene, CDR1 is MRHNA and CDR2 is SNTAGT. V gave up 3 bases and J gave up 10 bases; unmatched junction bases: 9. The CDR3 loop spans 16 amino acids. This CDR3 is CASSEPGLAGSGEQFF. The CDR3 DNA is TGTGCCAGCAGTGAACCGGGACTAGCGGGGTCGGGGGAGCAGTTCTTC.

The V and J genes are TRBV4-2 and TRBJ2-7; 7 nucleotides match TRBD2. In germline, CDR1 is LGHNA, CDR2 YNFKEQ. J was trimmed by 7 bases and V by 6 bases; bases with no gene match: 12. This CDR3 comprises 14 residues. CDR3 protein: CASRASGARNEQYF. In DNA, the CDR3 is TGTGCCAGCAGAGCCAGCGGGGCGAGGAATGAGCAGTACTTC.

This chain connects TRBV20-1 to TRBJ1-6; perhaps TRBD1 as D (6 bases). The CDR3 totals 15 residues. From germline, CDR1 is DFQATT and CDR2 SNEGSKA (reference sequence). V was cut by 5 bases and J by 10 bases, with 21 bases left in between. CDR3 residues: CSASPTQGISSPLHF. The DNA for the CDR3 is TGCAGTGCTTCCCCAACTCAGGGGATCAGCTCACCCCTCCACTTT.